Listed below are T cell receptor beta chains from one sample, sequenced in a study of blood T cell repertoires in COVID-19. Method: immunoSEQ multiplex PCR; TCRdb's copy keeps in-frame clones and lacks some. The sample consists of roughly 280,000 clones, roughly 87% of them appearing once. The specimen sequenced was peripheral blood. Receptor source: a woman aged 50 to 60 who had recovered from COVID-19. Both conserved end residues are part of each CDR3. D genes are given only for firm matches. Some rows have no size entry. The others give once, few or many, or a class for an expanded clone.

>TRBD1|NA|TRBJ2-3|TRBV7-3
CASSGQGIPDTQYF
TGTGCCAGCAGCGGACAGGGAATCCCAGATACGCAGTATTTT
>TRBD1|NA|TRBJ1-1|TRBV7-2
CASSPYGQGSAFF
TGTGCCAGCAGCCCTTATGGACAGGGTTCGGCTTTCTTT
>NA|NA|TRBJ2-2|TRBV5-1
CASSFAGQYPGELFF
TGCGCCAGCAGCTTTGCGGGACAGTACCCCGGGGAGCTGTTTTTT
>TRBD2|NA|TRBJ2-1|TRBV2
CASGVTSGREEQFF
TGTGCCAGCGGGGTAACTAGCGGGAGGGAGGAGCAGTTCTTC
>NA|NA|TRBJ1-4|TRBV27
CASSSSTGEVVLGKLFF
TGTGCCAGCAGTTCCTCGACAGGAGAAGTTGTCCTGGGAAAACTGTTTTTT
>NA|NA|TRBJ1-3|TRBV27
CASSITGKGNTIYF
TGTGCCAGCAGCATAACAGGGAAAGGTAACACCATATATTTT
>NA|NA|TRBJ2-6|TRBV6-6
CASSPSRAGANVLTF
TGTGCCAGCAGCCCCTCACGAGCTGGGGCCAACGTCCTGACTTTC
>NA|once|TRBJ2-7|TRBV5-1
CASSLARLTPYEQYF
TGCGCCAGCAGCTTGGCGAGGCTAACACCCTACGAGCAGTACTTC
>NA|NA|TRBJ2-2|TRBV11-2
CASSSQGDTGELFF
TGTGCCAGCAGCTCACAAGGGGACACCGGGGAGCTGTTTTTT
>NA|NA|TRBJ1-2|TRBV5-8
CASSALTARNYGYTF
TGTGCCAGCAGCGCCCTGACAGCCCGTAACTATGGCTACACCTTC
>TRBD2|NA|TRBJ2-1|TRBV14
CASSQGLAGYNEQFF
TGTGCCAGCAGCCAGGGACTAGCGGGCTACAATGAGCAGTTCTTC
>TRBD2|few|TRBJ2-1|TRBV6-4
CASSDRPGGPFEQFF
TGTGCCAGCAGTGACAGGCCGGGGGGGCCATTTGAGCAGTTCTTC
>NA|NA|TRBJ1-1|TRBV10-3
CAISQGEVTEAFF
TGTGCCATCAGCCAGGGCGAGGTCACTGAAGCTTTCTTT
>NA|NA|TRBJ2-7|TRBV30
CAWKPGVYEQYF
TGTGCCTGGAAGCCGGGAGTATACGAGCAGTACTTC
>NA|once|TRBJ2-3|TRBV6-2/TRBV6-3
CASSYSKGDGRSTDTQYF
TGTGCCAGCAGTTACTCAAAGGGGGATGGGCGAAGCACAGATACGCAGTATTTT
>NA|NA|TRBJ1-2|TRBV5-4
CASSLGDSANYGYTF
TGTGCCAGCAGCTTGGGAGACAGCGCTAACTATGGCTACACCTTC
>TRBD1|NA|TRBJ1-1|TRBV19
CASSRRGQGVSRNTEAFF
TGTGCCAGTAGTAGGAGGGGACAGGGGGTGAGTCGGAACACTGAAGCTTTCTTT
>NA|NA|TRBJ1-1|TRBV7-9
CASSLTGGLSTEAFF
TGTGCCAGCAGCTTAACGGGGGGGCTCAGCACTGAAGCTTTCTTT
>TRBD1|few|TRBJ1-2|TRBV5-4
CASSRDRVAYGYTF
TGTGCCAGCAGCCGGGACAGGGTCGCCTATGGCTACACCTTC
>TRBD1|NA|TRBJ1-6|TRBV24-1
CATSDLQGDSSYNSPLHF
TGTGCCACCAGTGATTTGCAGGGGGATAGCTCCTATAATTCACCCCTCCACTTT
>NA|NA|TRBJ2-3|TRBV5-1
CASCRDIYTDTQYF
TGCGCCAGTTGCCGGGACATATACACAGATACGCAGTATTTT
>NA|NA|TRBJ2-5|TRBV30
CAWSIDQGQETQYF
TGTGCCTGGAGCATAGACCAGGGCCAAGAGACCCAGTACTTC
>TRBD1|once|TRBJ1-1|TRBV5-4
CASSVPTGGNTEAFF
TGTGCCAGCAGCGTCCCGACAGGGGGGAATACTGAAGCTTTCTTT
>NA|NA|TRBJ2-5|TRBV7-2
CASSFDPESQETQYF
TGTGCCAGCAGCTTCGACCCGGAGAGCCAAGAGACCCAGTACTTC
>NA|NA|TRBJ2-7|TRBV6-5
CASSYSRRTYEQYF
TGTGCCAGCAGTTACTCGAGAAGAACCTACGAGCAGTACTTC
>NA|NA|TRBJ2-1|TRBV29-1
CSTGARAYNEQFF
TGCAGCACCGGAGCGAGGGCCTACAATGAGCAGTTCTTC
>TRBD1|NA|TRBJ2-7|TRBV7-2
CASSLRQGAGEQYF
TGTGCCAGCAGCTTGAGACAGGGGGCGGGGGAGCAGTACTTC
>TRBD2|NA|TRBJ2-5|TRBV5-1
CASSSSGARETQYF
TGCGCCAGCAGCTCAAGCGGGGCTAGGGAGACCCAGTACTTC
>NA|NA|TRBJ1-1|TRBV3-1/TRBV3-2
CASSQGLIEAFF
TGTGCCAGCAGCCAGGGACTAATTGAAGCTTTCTTT
>TRBD1|NA|TRBJ1-3|TRBV7-2
CASSPTPTGVFSGNTIYF
TGTGCCAGCAGCCCTACTCCGACAGGGGTATTCTCTGGAAACACCATATATTTT
>TRBD1|NA|TRBJ1-2|TRBV5-1
CASSSDRVAYGYTF
TGCGCCAGCAGCTCGGACAGGGTGGCCTATGGCTACACCTTC
>NA|NA|TRBJ2-1|TRBV3-1/TRBV3-2
CASSPSASSYNEQFF
TGTGCCAGCAGCCCTTCGGCTAGCTCCTACAATGAGCAGTTCTTC
>NA|NA|TRBJ1-2|TRBV9
CASSPPGGAATF
TGTGCCAGCAGCCCCCCCGGGGGGGCGGCTACCTTC
>TRBD1|NA|TRBJ1-4|TRBV12-3/TRBV12-4
CASRTTGGEKLFF
TGTGCCAGCCGTACGACAGGGGGAGAAAAACTGTTTTTT
>NA|NA|TRBJ2-2|TRBV7-9
CASSTDTIRGILTGELFF
TGTGCCAGCAGCACTGATACTATCCGGGGGATTCTGACCGGGGAGCTGTTTTTT
>NA|NA|TRBJ2-7|TRBV5-4
CASSFSHGGGSYEQYF
TGTGCCAGCAGCTTTAGTCACGGGGGTGGGTCCTACGAGCAGTACTTC
>TRBD2|NA|TRBJ2-5|TRBV29-1
CSVAGLAGTETQYF
TGCAGCGTCGCTGGACTAGCGGGAACGGAGACCCAGTACTTC
>TRBD2|few|TRBJ2-2|TRBV7-8
CASSVRRLAQTGELFF
TGTGCCAGCAGTGTAAGGCGACTAGCACAGACCGGGGAGCTGTTTTTT
>NA|NA|TRBJ2-7|TRBV28
CASISQGYYEQYF
TGTGCCAGCATTTCGCAGGGGTACTACGAGCAGTACTTC
>NA|once|TRBJ2-3|TRBV9
CASSVEGRRSTDTQYF
TGTGCCAGCAGCGTAGAAGGTCGCAGGAGCACAGATACGCAGTATTTT
>TRBD1|NA|TRBJ1-2|TRBV28
CASSSPGTGRNGYTF
TGTGCCAGCAGTTCCCCAGGGACAGGGAGGAATGGCTACACCTTC
>NA|few|TRBJ1-5|TRBV29-1
CSVGTGSNQPQHF
TGCAGCGTCGGAACAGGGAGTAATCAGCCCCAGCATTTT
>NA|NA|TRBJ1-1|TRBV15
CATSRGGGNTEAFF
TGTGCCACCAGCAGAGGGGGGGGGAACACTGAAGCTTTCTTT
>NA|NA|TRBJ1-1|TRBV10-3
CAISERGFEAFF
TGTGCCATCAGTGAGAGAGGGTTCGAGGCTTTCTTT
>TRBD1|NA|TRBJ1-1|TRBV7-9
CASSAQTGGRWTEAFF
TGTGCCAGCAGCGCCCAGACAGGGGGCCGTTGGACTGAAGCTTTCTTT
>NA|NA|TRBJ1-5|TRBV18
CASSPNFGGDQPQHF
TGTGCCAGCTCACCAAATTTCGGGGGGGATCAGCCCCAGCATTTT